The text below deals with one TCR beta chain. Its matching antigen is unknown. A multiplex PCR was run with 60 Vbeta primers and 13 Jbeta primers. The protocol was immunoSEQ multiplex PCR, while the TCRdb copy is restricted to in-frame clones and leaves out a portion. The table lists about 260,000 clones, approximately 84% of them singletons. This specimen belongs to a study of cytomegalovirus exposure and HLA in healthy donors. Study-level background: T cells numbering about 179 million yielded approximately 100 million unique TCR beta sequences in an earlier analysis. Early release data held tens of millions of unique TCRs from HLA-typed donors.

The study's findings and limits: Later analysis identified about 18,000 TCR beta sequences associated with HLA alleles, using a false discovery rate threshold of 0.05.

V lost 1 base and J lost 3; bases outside the gene matches: 5. Germline V gives CDR1 MGHRA, CDR2 YSYEKL. This CDR3 region has 16 residues. This TCR came from a woman in her thirties or forties in good health and CMV-seropositive. The chain has TRBV4-1 and TRBJ2-7; 11 bases align to TRBD2. Sequenced material: PBMCs. DNA of the CDR3: TGCGCCAGCAGCCAAGTTGGGACTAGCGGAAACTACGAGCAGTACTTC. Translation gives CASSQVGTSGNYEQYF.